These T cell receptor beta chains were read from a single sample in a study of T cells in Graves' hyperthyroidism and ophthalmopathy. TCRdb passed the multiplex PCR reads through MiXCR, listing each CDR3 protein once. The table records hundreds of thousands of distinct CDR3 sequences, about 14% of them present only once. The sequenced sample consisted of blood. The receptors shown here come from a woman between 18 and 29 years old with Graves' hyperthyroidism. The CDR3 runs from the conserved cysteine through the conserved F or W. A D gene is named only where the DNA matches it firmly. Rows may omit the clone size; those that give it use once, few, many or a size class.

len	d_gene	abundance	v_gene	j_gene	CDR3aa	CDR3nt
14	-	many	TRBV2	TRBJ1-1	CASSETITTTEAFF	TGTGCCAGCAGTGAAACCATAACGACCACTGAAGCTTTCTTT
20	TRBD2	many	TRBV28	TRBJ2-1	CASSLYPTGLAGGPGNEQFF	TGTGCCAGCAGTCTCTATCCGACGGGACTAGCGGGAGGGCCGGGTAATGAGCAGTTCTTC
16	TRBD1	many	TRBV12-3/TRBV12-4	TRBJ1-5	CASSWGTGGGDQPQHF	TGTGCCAGCAGTTGGGGAACAGGGGGCGGAGATCAGCCCCAGCATTTT
17	TRBD2	-	TRBV7-9	TRBJ2-7	CASSSSKAGEGPYEQYF	TGTGCCAGCAGCTCCTCTAAAGCGGGAGAGGGCCCCTACGAGCAGTACTTC
16	-	-	TRBV4-1	TRBJ2-4	CASSHWEELAKNIQYF	TGCGCCAGCAGCCACTGGGAAGAACTAGCCAAAAACATTCAGTACTTC
17	TRBD2	many	TRBV29-1	TRBJ2-1	CSSAGLAGHTSYNEQFF	TGCAGCTCGGCGGGACTAGCGGGACATACCTCCTACAATGAGCAGTTCTTC
17	-	few	TRBV7-3	TRBJ2-7	CASSLFIPPGVGYEQYF	TGTGCCAGCAGCCTTTTCATCCCACCCGGGGTAGGCTACGAGCAGTACTTC
15	TRBD1	many	TRBV7-9	TRBJ2-1	CASSLVRTGGNEQFF	TGTGCCAGCAGCTTAGTAAGAACAGGGGGGAATGAGCAGTTCTTC
12	-	many	TRBV7-8	TRBJ2-2	CASSFVPGELFF	TGTGCCAGCAGCTTTGTCCCCGGGGAGCTGTTTTTT
13	-	-	TRBV10-2	TRBJ1-1	CASSVGGSSEAFF	TGCGCCAGCAGTGTGGGCGGATCCTCTGAAGCTTTCTTT
17	TRBD2	-	TRBV11-2	TRBJ2-1	CASSLTSGTSSYNEQFF	TGTGCCAGCAGCTTGACTAGCGGGACATCTTCCTACAATGAGCAGTTCTTC
13	-	-	TRBV20-1	TRBJ1-1	CSALPWGNTEAFF	TGCAGTGCTTTACCCTGGGGGAACACTGAAGCTTTCTTT
11	-	few	TRBV20-1	TRBJ2-1	CSARFIPEQFF	TGCAGTGCTAGATTTATACCCGAGCAGTTCTTC
15	TRBD2	-	TRBV19	TRBJ2-7	CASSMGLVTSYEQYF	TGTGCCAGTAGTATGGGACTAGTGACCTCCTACGAGCAGTACTTC
15	TRBD1	many	TRBV18	TRBJ2-7	CASSPPGQGSNEQYF	TGTGCCAGCTCACCACCGGGACAGGGTAGCAACGAGCAGTACTTC
15	TRBD1	many	TRBV28	TRBJ2-5	CASHRGDRGSETQYF	TGTGCCAGCCACCGCGGGGACAGGGGTTCAGAGACCCAGTACTTC
16	TRBD1	many	TRBV7-3	TRBJ2-1	CASSLVPGQGANEQFF	TGTGCCAGCAGCTTAGTACCGGGACAGGGGGCCAATGAGCAGTTCTTC
14	-	few	TRBV12-3/TRBV12-4	TRBJ1-2	CASGEGPGGYGYTF	TGTGCCAGCGGGGAGGGTCCGGGTGGATATGGCTACACCTTC
15	-	few	TRBV7-2	TRBJ2-2	CASSLAQGRTGELFF	TGTGCCAGCAGCTTAGCTCAGGGTCGCACCGGGGAGCTGTTTTTT
14	-	-	TRBV19	TRBJ1-1	CASSIFRENTEAFF	TGTGCCAGTAGTATTTTCAGGGAGAACACTGAAGCTTTCTTT
14	TRBD1	many	TRBV4-2	TRBJ1-2	CASRRTGGYYGYTF	TGTGCCAGCAGGAGGACAGGGGGGTACTATGGCTACACCTTC
16	TRBD1	many	TRBV3-1	TRBJ2-7	CASSQRRTGIPYEQYF	TGTGCCAGCAGCCAGAGACGGACAGGGATCCCCTACGAGCAGTACTTC
13	-	-	TRBV12-3/TRBV12-4	TRBJ2-7	CASRLNTGYEQYF	TGTGCCAGCAGGCTTAACACAGGCTACGAGCAGTACTTC
12	-	-	TRBV10-2	TRBJ1-5	CASSDWGFPQHF	TGCGCCAGCAGTGATTGGGGCTTCCCCCAGCATTTT
17	TRBD1	-	TRBV7-9	TRBJ2-3	CASSSPGGTGGPDTQYF	TGTGCCAGCAGCTCCCCGGGGGGGACAGGGGGCCCAGATACGCAGTATTTT
14	-	-	TRBV4-1	TRBJ1-2	CASSQEAGPYSYTF	TGCGCCAGCAGCCAAGAAGCGGGGCCCTATAGCTACACCTTC
14	-	many	TRBV4-1	TRBJ1-1	CASSQGWGTTEAFF	TGCGCCAGCAGCCAGGGCTGGGGGACCACTGAAGCTTTCTTT
14	-	many	TRBV12-3/TRBV12-4	TRBJ2-7	CASTQWEGGNEQYF	TGTGCCAGCACTCAATGGGAGGGGGGCAACGAGCAGTACTTC
14	TRBD1	few	TRBV29-1	TRBJ1-6	CSVSIGTGDSPLHF	TGCAGCGTTTCTATTGGGACAGGGGACTCACCCCTCCACTTT
18	-	-	TRBV2	TRBJ1-6	CASSTDFKRSSYNSPLHF	TGTGCCAGCAGCACAGATTTTAAAAGGAGCTCCTATAATTCACCCCTCCACTTT
15	-	few	TRBV4-1	TRBJ2-7	CASSQSLGSSYEQYF	TGCGCCAGCAGCCAATCCCTGGGGAGCTCCTACGAGCAGTACTTC
15	TRBD1	-	TRBV10-3	TRBJ2-7	CAISEANRGQYEQYF	TGTGCCATCAGTGAGGCGAACAGGGGGCAATACGAGCAGTACTTC
12	-	many	TRBV30	TRBJ1-5	CAWSYSNQPQHF	TGTGCCTGGAGTTATAGCAATCAGCCCCAGCATTTT
14	TRBD1	many	TRBV25-1	TRBJ1-2	CASSAPGQGFGYTF	TGTGCCAGCAGTGCTCCGGGACAGGGTTTTGGCTACACCTTC
14	TRBD1	-	TRBV7-9	TRBJ2-7	CASSLGTGLGDQYF	TGTGCCAGCAGCCTTGGGACAGGGCTCGGCGACCAGTACTTC
15	TRBD2	many	TRBV27	TRBJ2-3	CASGTSGSIRDTQYF	TGTGCCAGCGGGACTAGCGGGAGTATAAGAGATACGCAGTATTTT
12	-	many	TRBV30	TRBJ1-6	CAWNTAGTPLHF	TGTGCCTGGAATACGGCGGGGACACCCCTCCACTTT
17	TRBD2	many	TRBV2	TRBJ2-2	CASRTSGRAGGTGELFF	TGTGCCAGCAGGACTAGCGGGAGGGCCGGGGGCACCGGGGAGCTGTTTTTT
21	TRBD2	-	TRBV28	TRBJ2-1	CASSPGFGILRSGRDHNEQFF	TGTGCCAGCAGTCCTGGGTTTGGGATCTTAAGGAGCGGGAGAGACCACAATGAGCAGTTCTTC
14	-	many	TRBV27	TRBJ1-2	CASSLGTRGPSYTF	TGTGCCAGCAGTTTAGGGACAAGAGGCCCTAGTTACACCTTC
13	TRBD1	many	TRBV20-1	TRBJ2-3	CSAVRTGGGTQYF	TGCAGTGCTGTAAGGACAGGGGGCGGTACGCAGTATTTT
16	-	-	TRBV7-9	TRBJ2-1	CASSHGGFGEGSEQFF	TGTGCCAGCAGCCACGGCGGTTTTGGGGAAGGGAGTGAGCAGTTCTTC